The source of this TCR beta chain is a study of regulatory T cells in long-lasting Graves disease. Study summary: Antithyroid drugs had been taken by newly diagnosed Graves' patients for under 3 months.

The time point: newly diagnosed GD, antithyroid drugs for less than 3 months. Isolated PBMC RNA provided the starting material for the TCR library. Trimming cost V 2 bases and J 5 bases; bases outside gene matches: 1. CDR1 is SGHTA, CDR2 FQGNSA, per germline. The CDR3 runs 13 residues. This clonotype was counted a few times. Relying on iRepertoire HTBI primers and Arm-PCR of CDR3 regions, the team built TCR beta libraries. TCRdb re-called the multiplex PCR reads through MiXCR, storing one row per CDR3 protein. The data show almost 450,000 distinct CDR3 sequences, around 17% seen once. This same sample was also taken into another study, of T cells in Graves' hyperthyroidism and ophthalmopathy.

The clonotype originates from a woman aged 25 to 39 with Graves disease. J is TRBJ2-5 and V is TRBV7-2; 8 nucleotides line up with TRBD2. Material: peripheral blood mononuclear cells (PBMCs), obtained at new diagnosis, from a patient treated with antithyroid drugs. The CDR3 sequence: CASSLPGGETQYF. The CDR3 DNA is TGTGCCAGCAGCTTACCGGGAGGGGAGACCCAGTACTTC. Combining the CDR3 with reference TRBV7-2 and TRBJ2-5 gives the whole variable domain GAGVSQSPSNKVTEKGKDVELRCDPISGHTALYWYRQSLGQGLEFLIYFQGNSAPDKSGLPSDRFSAERTGGSVSTLTIQRTQQEDSAVYLCASSLPGGETQYFGPGTRLLVL.